This T cell receptor (beta chain) was found in a study of cytomegalovirus exposure and HLA in healthy donors. With regard to this clone: Its specificity is unknown.

This CDR3 region has 14 residues. CDR1 SGHNT and CDR2 YYREEE come from the germline V gene (reference sequence). V dropped 9 bases and J dropped 5; count of bases not matched to a gene: 11. Study-level points and caveats: In an earlier analysis, in approximately 630 donors, most V segments appeared productive either ~90% or ~30% of the time. CMV serostatus was the only recorded immune exposure for donors.

This PCR relied on a set of 60 Vbeta primers and 13 Jbeta primers. Sequencing used immunoSEQ multiplex PCR; TCRdb keeps in-frame clones, though not all of them. The repertoire holds 130,000 to 150,000 clones, with 60% to 80% as singletons. The chain couples TRBV5-4 to TRBJ2-4; 7 bases line up with TRBD2. Sample: PBMCs. This TCR was recovered from a woman between 40 and 55 years old in good health and CMV-seropositive. The CDR3 sequence: CATQRDPAENIQYF. The CDR3 DNA is TGTGCCACACAGCGGGACCCCGCGGAAAACATTCAGTACTTC.